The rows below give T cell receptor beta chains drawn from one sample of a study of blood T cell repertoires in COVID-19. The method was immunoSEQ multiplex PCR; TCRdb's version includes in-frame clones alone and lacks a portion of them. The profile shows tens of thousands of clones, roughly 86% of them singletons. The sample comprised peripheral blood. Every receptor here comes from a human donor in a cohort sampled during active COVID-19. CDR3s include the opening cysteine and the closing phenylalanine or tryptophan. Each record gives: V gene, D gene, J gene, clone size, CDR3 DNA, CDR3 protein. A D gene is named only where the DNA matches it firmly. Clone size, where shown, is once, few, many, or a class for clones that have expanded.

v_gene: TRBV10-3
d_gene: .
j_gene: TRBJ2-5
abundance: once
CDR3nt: TGTGCCATCAGTGAGGACAGTCAAGAGACCCAGTACTTC
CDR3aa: CAISEDSQETQYF

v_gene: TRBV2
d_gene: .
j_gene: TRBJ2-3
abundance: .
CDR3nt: TGTGCCAGCAGTGAAGTGGCCTCCTCTTATACGCAGTATTTT
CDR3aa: CASSEVASSYTQYF

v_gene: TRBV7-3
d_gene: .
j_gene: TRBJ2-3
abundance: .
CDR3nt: TGTGCCAGCAGCAGGACTGCCTCGGATACGCAGTATTTT
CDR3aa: CASSRTASDTQYF

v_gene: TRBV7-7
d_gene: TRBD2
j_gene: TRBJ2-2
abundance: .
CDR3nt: TGTGCCAGCAGCTTAGGGCTAGCGGGGAACACCGGGGAGCTGTTTTTT
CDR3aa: CASSLGLAGNTGELFF

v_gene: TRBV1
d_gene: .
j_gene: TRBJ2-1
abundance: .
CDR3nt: TGCACCAGCAGCCATATAGGCGGGAGGCCCTACAATGAGCAGTTCTTC
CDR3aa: CTSSHIGGRPYNEQFF

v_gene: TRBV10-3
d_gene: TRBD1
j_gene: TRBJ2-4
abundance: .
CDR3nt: TGTGCCATCAGCAACAGGGGGGACTTAGCCAAAAACATTCAGTACTTC
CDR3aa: CAISNRGDLAKNIQYF

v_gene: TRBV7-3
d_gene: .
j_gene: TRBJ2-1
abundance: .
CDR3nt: TGTGCCAGCAGCTCCCTCGGCGGGACCGACAATGAGCAGTTCTTC
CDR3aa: CASSSLGGTDNEQFF

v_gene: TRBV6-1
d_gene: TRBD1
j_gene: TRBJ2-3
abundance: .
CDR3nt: TGTGCCAGCAGTGAAGTTTACGTACAGGGGATACCAGATACGCAGTATTTT
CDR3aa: CASSEVYVQGIPDTQYF

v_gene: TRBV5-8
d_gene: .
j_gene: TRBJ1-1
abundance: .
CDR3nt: TGTGCCAGCAGCAGGGGACACCGTCCTGAAGCTTTCTTT
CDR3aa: CASSRGHRPEAFF

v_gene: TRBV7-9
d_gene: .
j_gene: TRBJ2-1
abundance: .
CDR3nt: TGTGCCAGCAGCTTTCAACGTGGAGGTGAGCAGTTCTTC
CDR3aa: CASSFQRGGEQFF

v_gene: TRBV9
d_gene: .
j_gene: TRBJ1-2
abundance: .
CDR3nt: TGTGCCAGCAGCGTATCAGCTAACTATGGCTACACCTTC
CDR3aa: CASSVSANYGYTF

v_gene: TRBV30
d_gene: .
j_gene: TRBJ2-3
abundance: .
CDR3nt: TGTGCCTGGGGCCGGGGGTCTACGCAGTATTTT
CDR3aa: CAWGRGSTQYF

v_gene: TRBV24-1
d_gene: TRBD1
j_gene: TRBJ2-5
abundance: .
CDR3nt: TGTGCCACCAGTGATTTCCGGGGACAGGGGGTCACAGAGACCCAGTACTTC
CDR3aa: CATSDFRGQGVTETQYF

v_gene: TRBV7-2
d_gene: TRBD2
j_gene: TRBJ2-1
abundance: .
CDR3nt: TGTGCCAGCAGCCCCCCTAGCGGGAGCCCCTACAATGAGCAGTTCTTC
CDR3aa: CASSPPSGSPYNEQFF

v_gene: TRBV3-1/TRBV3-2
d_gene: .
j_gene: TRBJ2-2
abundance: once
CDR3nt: TGTGCCAGCAGCCCCCTCGGGGGGGAGCTGTTTTTT
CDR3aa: CASSPLGGELFF

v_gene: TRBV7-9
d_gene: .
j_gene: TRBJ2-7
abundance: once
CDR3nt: TGTGCCAGCAGCTTAGTCACGGGTGAGCAGTACTTC
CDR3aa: CASSLVTGEQYF

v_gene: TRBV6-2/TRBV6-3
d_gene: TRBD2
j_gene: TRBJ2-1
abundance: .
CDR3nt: TGTGCCAGCAGCACTGGGCTAGCGGGGTCCTACAATGAGCAGTTCTTC
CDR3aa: CASSTGLAGSYNEQFF

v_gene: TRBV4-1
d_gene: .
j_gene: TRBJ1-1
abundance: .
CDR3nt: TGCGCCAGCAGCCAAGTGAACATTGTGAACACTGAAGCTTTCTTT
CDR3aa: CASSQVNIVNTEAFF

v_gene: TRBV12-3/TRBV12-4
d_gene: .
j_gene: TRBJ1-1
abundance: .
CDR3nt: TGTGCCAGCAGCTCAGTCAACACTGAAGCTTTCTTT
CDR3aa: CASSSVNTEAFF

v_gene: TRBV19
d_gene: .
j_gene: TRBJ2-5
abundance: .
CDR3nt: TGTGCCAGTAGTCCCACGGGCGGGACTCAGCTCGGGACCCAGTACTTC
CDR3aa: CASSPTGGTQLGTQYF

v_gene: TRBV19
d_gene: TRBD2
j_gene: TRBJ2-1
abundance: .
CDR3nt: TGTGCCAGTAGTATCGGTACTAGCGGGAGGGAGAATGAGCAGTTCTTC
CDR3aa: CASSIGTSGRENEQFF

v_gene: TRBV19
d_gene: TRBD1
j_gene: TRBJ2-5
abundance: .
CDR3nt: TGTGCCAGTGGCGACAGGGGCCAAGAGACCCAGTACTTC
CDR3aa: CASGDRGQETQYF

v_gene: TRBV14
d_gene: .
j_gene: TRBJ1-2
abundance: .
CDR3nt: TGTGCCAGCAGCCAGAGACAGTCGACTAACTATGGCTACACCTTC
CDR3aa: CASSQRQSTNYGYTF

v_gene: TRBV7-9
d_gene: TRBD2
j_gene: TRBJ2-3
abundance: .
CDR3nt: TGTGCCAGCAGCCGACTAGCCGATACGCAGTATTTT
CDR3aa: CASSRLADTQYF